The 5 T cell receptor beta chains below were found in one sample sequenced in a study of shared clonotypes between healthy human individuals. Some clones are missing from TCRdb's copy, which holds only in-frame ones; the method was immunoSEQ multiplex PCR. This sample yields approximately 1.1 million clones, of which 75% to 85% are seen a single time; 0.4% to 0.55% belongs to the top ten. Sample: memory CD4+ T cells from PBMCs. Subset in this sample: CD45RA-negative fraction. The receptors stem from a man aged 18 to 35 in good health. Some clones in this sample may be carry-over from other donors' samples.

The V call is TRBV7-7, the J call TRBJ1-5; D call uncertain. With 1 base removed from V and 3 bases from J, the gap between germline ends came to 7 bases. Germline assignment: CDR1 SSHAT and CDR2 FNYEAQ (reference sequence). The CDR3 loop spans 14 amino acids. For the CDR3, the DNA is TGTGCCAGCAGCTTAGATGGCTCCAATCAGCCCCAGCATTTT. Translating it yields CASSLDGSNQPQHF.

In its sample, this clone was seen a few times. The gene calls are TRBV7-9 and TRBJ1-1, with TRBD1 as a possible D gene (6 bases). The CDR3 spans 15 residues. From germline, CDR1 is SEHNR and CDR2 FQNEAQ (reference sequence). Trimming took 1 base from V and 6 from J, leaving 15 bases between them. The CDR3 spells CASSLDLGGTAEAFF. The CDR3 bases are TGTGCCAGCAGCTTAGATTTGGGGGGCACGGCTGAAGCTTTCTTT.

The chain uses TRBV11-2 and TRBJ2-1; D remains ambiguous. Trimming removed 5 bases at V and 9 bases at J, with 8 bases between. Per the germline V gene, CDR1 is SGHAT and CDR2 is FQNNGV. The CDR3 is made up of 11 amino acids. CDR3 nucleotide sequence: TGTGCCAGCAGCCAACGGAGTGAGCAGTTCTTC. The encoded protein is CASSQRSEQFF.

V is TRBV7-2 and J is TRBJ1-5, with a possible D match to TRBD1 (5 bases). V was shortened by 2 bases and J by 2 bases, with 10 bases between the two germline ends. CDR3 length: 15 amino acids. The germline CDR1 and CDR2 sequences are SGHTA and FQGNSA. In DNA form, the CDR3 reads TGTGCCAGCAGCTTAAGGGGCTGGGGCAATCAGCCCCAGCATTTT. It encodes CASSLRGWGNQPQHF.

This chain uses TRBV11-3 with TRBJ2-7; D gene ambiguous. This CDR3 comprises 14 residues. The germline V gene has CDR1 SGHNT and CDR2 YENEEA. The V and J ends lost 5 bases and 3 bases respectively, with 14 bases between them. The CDR3 region has the DNA TGTGCCAGCAGCCAAGAGCCGGACGGCTACGAGCAGTACTTC. This codes for CASSQEPDGYEQYF.